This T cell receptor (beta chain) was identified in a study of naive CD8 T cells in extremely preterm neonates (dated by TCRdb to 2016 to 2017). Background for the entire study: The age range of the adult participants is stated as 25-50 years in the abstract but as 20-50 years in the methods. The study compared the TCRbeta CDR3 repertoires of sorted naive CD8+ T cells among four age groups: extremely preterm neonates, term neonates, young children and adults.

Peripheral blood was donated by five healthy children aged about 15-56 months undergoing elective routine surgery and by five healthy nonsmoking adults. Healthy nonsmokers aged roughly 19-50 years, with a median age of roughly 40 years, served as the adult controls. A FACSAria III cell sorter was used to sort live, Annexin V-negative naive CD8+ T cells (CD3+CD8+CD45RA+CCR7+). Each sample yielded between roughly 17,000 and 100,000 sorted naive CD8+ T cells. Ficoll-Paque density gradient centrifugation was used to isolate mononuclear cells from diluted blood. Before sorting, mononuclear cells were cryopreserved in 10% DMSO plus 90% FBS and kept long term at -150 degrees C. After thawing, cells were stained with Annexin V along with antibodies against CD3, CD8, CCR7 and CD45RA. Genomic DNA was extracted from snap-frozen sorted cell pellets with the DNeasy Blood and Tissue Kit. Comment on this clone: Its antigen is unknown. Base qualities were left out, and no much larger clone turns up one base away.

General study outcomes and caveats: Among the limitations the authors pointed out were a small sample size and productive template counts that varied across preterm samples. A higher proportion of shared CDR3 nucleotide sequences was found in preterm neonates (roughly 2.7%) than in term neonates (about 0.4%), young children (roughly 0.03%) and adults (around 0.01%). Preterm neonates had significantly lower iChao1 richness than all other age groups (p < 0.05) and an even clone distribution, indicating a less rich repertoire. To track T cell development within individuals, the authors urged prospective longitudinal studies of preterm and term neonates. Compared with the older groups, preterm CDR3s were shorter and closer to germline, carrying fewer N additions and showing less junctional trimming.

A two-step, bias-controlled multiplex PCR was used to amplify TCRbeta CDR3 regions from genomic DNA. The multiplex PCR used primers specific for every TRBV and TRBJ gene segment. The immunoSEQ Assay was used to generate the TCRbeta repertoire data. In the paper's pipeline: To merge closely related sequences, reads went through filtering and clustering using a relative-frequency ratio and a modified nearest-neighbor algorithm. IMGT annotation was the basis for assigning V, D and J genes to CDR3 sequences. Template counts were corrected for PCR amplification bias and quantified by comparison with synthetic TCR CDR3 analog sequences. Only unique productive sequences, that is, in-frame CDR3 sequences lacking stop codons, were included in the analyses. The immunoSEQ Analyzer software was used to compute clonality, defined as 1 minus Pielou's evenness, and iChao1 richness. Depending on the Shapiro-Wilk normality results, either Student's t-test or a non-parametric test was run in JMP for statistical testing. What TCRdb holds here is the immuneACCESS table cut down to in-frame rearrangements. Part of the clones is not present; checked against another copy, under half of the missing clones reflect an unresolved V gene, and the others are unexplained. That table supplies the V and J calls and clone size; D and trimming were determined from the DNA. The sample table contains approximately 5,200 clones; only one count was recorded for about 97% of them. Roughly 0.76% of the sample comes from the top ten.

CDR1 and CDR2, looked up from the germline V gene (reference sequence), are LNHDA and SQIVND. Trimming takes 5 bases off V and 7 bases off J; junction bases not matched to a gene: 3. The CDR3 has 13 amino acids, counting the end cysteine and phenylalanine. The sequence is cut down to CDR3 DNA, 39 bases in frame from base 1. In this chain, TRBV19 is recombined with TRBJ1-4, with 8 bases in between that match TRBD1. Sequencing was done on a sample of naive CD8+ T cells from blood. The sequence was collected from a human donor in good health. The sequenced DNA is TGTGCCAGTAGTCAGGGGGCGCTTGAAAAACTGTTTTTT. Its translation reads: CASSQGALEKLFF.